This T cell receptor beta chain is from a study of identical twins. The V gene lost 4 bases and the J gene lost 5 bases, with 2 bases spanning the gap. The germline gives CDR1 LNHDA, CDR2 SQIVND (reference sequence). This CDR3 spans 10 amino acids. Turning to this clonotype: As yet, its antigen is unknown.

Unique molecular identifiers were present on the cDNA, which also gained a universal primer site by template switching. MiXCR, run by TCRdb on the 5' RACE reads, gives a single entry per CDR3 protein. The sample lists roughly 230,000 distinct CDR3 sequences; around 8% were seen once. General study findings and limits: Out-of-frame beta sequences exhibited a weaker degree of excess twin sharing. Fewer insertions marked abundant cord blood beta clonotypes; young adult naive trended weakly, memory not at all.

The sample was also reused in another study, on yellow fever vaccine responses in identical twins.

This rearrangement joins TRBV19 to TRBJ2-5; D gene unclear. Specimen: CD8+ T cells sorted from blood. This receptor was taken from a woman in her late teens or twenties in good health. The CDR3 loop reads CASSNETQYF. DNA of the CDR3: TGTGCCAGTAGTAACGAGACCCAGTACTTC.